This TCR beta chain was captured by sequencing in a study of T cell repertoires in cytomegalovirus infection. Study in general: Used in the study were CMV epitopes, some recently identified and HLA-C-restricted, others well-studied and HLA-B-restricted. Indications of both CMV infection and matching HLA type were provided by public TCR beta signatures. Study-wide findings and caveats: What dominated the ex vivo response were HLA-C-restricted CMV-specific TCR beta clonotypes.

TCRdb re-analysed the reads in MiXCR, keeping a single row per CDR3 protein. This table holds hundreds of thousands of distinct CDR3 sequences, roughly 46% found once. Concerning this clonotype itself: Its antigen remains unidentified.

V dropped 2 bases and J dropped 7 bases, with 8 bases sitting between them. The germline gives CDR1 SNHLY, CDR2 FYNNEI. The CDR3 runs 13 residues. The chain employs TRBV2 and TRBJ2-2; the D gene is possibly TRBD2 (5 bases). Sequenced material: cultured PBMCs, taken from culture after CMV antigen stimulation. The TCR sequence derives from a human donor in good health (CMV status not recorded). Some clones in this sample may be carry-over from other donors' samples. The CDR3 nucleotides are TGTGCCAGCAGTGAATTCCGGGACGGGGAGCTGTTTTTT. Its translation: CASSEFRDGELFF.